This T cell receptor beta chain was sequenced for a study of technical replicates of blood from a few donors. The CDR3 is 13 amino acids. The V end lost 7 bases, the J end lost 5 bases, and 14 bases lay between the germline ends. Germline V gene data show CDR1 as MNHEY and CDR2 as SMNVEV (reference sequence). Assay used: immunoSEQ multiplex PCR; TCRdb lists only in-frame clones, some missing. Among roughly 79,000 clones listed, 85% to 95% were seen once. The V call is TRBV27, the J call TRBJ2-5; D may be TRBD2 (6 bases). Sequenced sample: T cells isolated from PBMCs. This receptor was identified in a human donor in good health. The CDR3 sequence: CASTVFAGETQYF. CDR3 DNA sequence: TGTGCCAGCACTGTTTTTGCGGGGGAGACCCAGTACTTC.